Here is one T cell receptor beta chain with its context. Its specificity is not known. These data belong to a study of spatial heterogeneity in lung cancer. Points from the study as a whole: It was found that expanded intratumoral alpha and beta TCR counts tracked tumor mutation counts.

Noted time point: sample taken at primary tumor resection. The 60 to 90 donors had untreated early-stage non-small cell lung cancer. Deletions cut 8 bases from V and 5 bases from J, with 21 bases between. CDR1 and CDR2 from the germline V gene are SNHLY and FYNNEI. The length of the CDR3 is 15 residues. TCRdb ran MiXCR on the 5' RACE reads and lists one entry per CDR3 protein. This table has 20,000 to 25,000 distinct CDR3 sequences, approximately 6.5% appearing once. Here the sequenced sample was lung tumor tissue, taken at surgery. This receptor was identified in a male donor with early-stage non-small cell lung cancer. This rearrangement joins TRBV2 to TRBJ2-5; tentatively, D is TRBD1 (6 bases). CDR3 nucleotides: TGTGCCAGCTTTACAGGGAACGCAGTTTTTGAGACCCAGTACTTC. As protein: CASFTGNAVFETQYF.